This entry lists 17 T cell receptor beta chains sequenced from one sample in a study of identical twins. TCRdb re-derived calls from the 5' RACE reads in MiXCR, one entry per CDR3 protein. Of some 760,000 distinct CDR3 sequences listed, roughly 18% are singletons. This sample was shared with a second study, whose subject was T cells expressing NK-cell markers.

Input material: PBMCs. These receptors all come from a woman between 18 and 29 years old in good health.

This rearrangement joins TRBV6-5 to TRBJ2-1, with TRBD2 matching 9 bases. V lost 2 bases, J lost 2 bases, and 4 bases stayed unmatched. The CDR3 is 16 residues long. CDR1 is MNHEY and CDR2 is SVGAGI in the germline V gene. CDR3 region: CASSYKASGTYNEQFF. In DNA, the CDR3 is TGTGCCAGCAGTTACAAGGCTAGCGGGACCTACAATGAGCAGTTCTTC.

In this sample, this clonotype turned up a few times. The chain has TRBV11-2 and TRBJ2-5; D is perhaps TRBD2 (6 bases). Trimming left V 4 bases short and J 2 bases short, with 11 bases between. This CDR3 region has 14 residues. Germline assignment: CDR1 SGHAT and CDR2 FQNNGV. This CDR3 reads CASSSRREQETQYF. CDR3 nucleotides: TGTGCCAGCAGCTCCCGGAGGGAACAAGAGACCCAGTACTTC.

This clonotype turned up a few times. The V call is TRBV14, the J call TRBJ2-2; no reliable D call. The germline V gene has CDR1 SGHDN and CDR2 FVKESK. Trimming removed 4 bases at V and 0 bases at J, with 6 bases between. CDR3 length: 14 residues. The chain's CDR3 is CASSPTPNTGELFF. In DNA, the CDR3 is TGTGCCAGCAGCCCGACCCCGAACACCGGGGAGCTGTTTTTT.

This clonotype has only a few counts. The chain recombines TRBV5-1 with TRBJ2-2; D gene ambiguous. V was clipped by 0 bases and J by 0 bases, with 9 bases between them. The germline V gene encodes CDR1 SGHRS and CDR2 YFSETQ. This CDR3 is built from 16 residues. The CDR3 region has the DNA TGCGCCAGCAGCTTGGGTATCGTCGCGAACACCGGGGAGCTGTTTTTT. Protein product: CASSLGIVANTGELFF.

This clonotype was seen only a few times. The chain joins TRBV12-3 or TRBV12-4 to TRBJ1-4; 7 bases are shared with TRBD1. V dropped 4 bases and J dropped 11; count of bases not matched to a gene: 7. This CDR3 region has 13 residues. In DNA form, the CDR3 reads TGTGCCAGCAGTTGGGGGACAGCCTGGAAACTGTTTTTT. Protein: CASSWGTAWKLFF.

The V gene is TRBV7-6, the J gene TRBJ2-1; a weak D match, TRBD1 (6 bases). Germline CDR1 SGHVS, CDR2 FNYEAQ. V lost 6 bases to trimming and J lost 7 bases, with 19 bases between them. The CDR3 is 15 residues long. CDR3 protein: CASSSPLRRGNEQFF. CDR3 in DNA: TGTGCCAGCAGTTCCCCCCTGAGAAGGGGGAATGAGCAGTTCTTC.

This clonotype was picked up a small number of times. A read error may account for a junction end that differs from germline. The chain uses TRBV5-1 and TRBJ2-5; D is perhaps TRBD2 (6 bases). The CDR3 length is 17 residues. From germline, CDR1 is SGHRS and CDR2 YFSETQ. Written as DNA, the CDR3 is TGCGCCAGCAGCTGGAACCAAAGGGACTCATACCAGGAGACCCAGTACTTC. As protein: CASSWNQRDSYQETQYF.

The rearrangement joins TRBV20-1 to TRBJ1-2, with 7 bases that match TRBD1. V was clipped by 2 bases and J by 4 bases; unmatched bases: 1. Germline CDR1 and CDR2: DFQATT and SNEGSKA (reference sequence). The CDR3 is made up of 12 amino acids. CDR3 in DNA: TGCAGTGCTAGAAGACAGGGCTATGGCTACACCTTC. Amino acids: CSARRQGYGYTF.

The chain uses TRBV12-3 or TRBV12-4 and TRBJ2-1; 8 bases are shared with TRBD2. The CDR3 contains 16 residues. Trimming removed 3 bases from V and 9 bases from J; junction bases left unmatched: 13. The CDR3 coding sequence is TGTGCCAGCAGTTTTTCCCACGGGAGGGGAGGGGGTGAGCAGTTCTTC. Residues: CASSFSHGRGGGEQFF.

This sequence joins TRBV4-3 and TRBJ2-2; no firm D call. V was trimmed by 1 base and J by 2 bases, leaving 11 bases between them. Germline values: CDR1 LGHNA, CDR2 YSLEER. The CDR3 has 16 residues. CDR3 sequence: CASSQVVDSNTGELFF. CDR3 nucleotide sequence: TGCGCCAGCAGCCAAGTCGTAGACTCTAACACCGGGGAGCTGTTTTTT.

The chain combines TRBV12-3 or TRBV12-4 with TRBJ2-4; 14 bases fit TRBD2. The CDR3 has 13 amino acids. V trimming: 11 bases; J trimming: 8 bases; junction bases outside the gene matches: 5. In DNA, the CDR3 is TGTGCCTCCGGGACTAGCGGGAGCCACATTCAGTACTTC. Amino acids: CASGTSGSHIQYF.

This clonotype was counted only a few times. The rearrangement uses TRBV7-2 and TRBJ2-1; TRBD2 might be the D (6 bases). The CDR3 contains 15 residues. CDR1 and CDR2 from the germline V gene are SGHTA and FQGNSA. The V end lost 3 bases, the J end lost 4 bases, and 13 bases lay between the germline ends. CDR3 sequence (DNA): TGTGCCAGCAGCTTCTCCGGGAGTCGGTACAATGAGCAGTTCTTC. It yields the protein CASSFSGSRYNEQFF.

Notes on this clonotype: The junction departs from the called germline gene at one end, perhaps through a read error. J is TRBJ2-3 and V is TRBV3-1; TRBD2 aligns across 9 bases. Looked up from germline, CDR1 is LGHDT and CDR2 is YNNKEL (reference sequence). CDR3 length equals 15 residues. The CDR3 region is CATSLGGGRADTQYF. In DNA form, the CDR3 reads TGTGCCACCAGCCTCGGAGGCGGGAGGGCAGATACGCAGTATTTT.

This chain connects TRBV5-1 to TRBJ2-1, with D perhaps TRBD2 (6 bases). Per germline, CDR1 SGHRS and CDR2 YFSETQ. The CDR3 sequence is 14 residues long. Trimming took off 7 bases at V and 3 bases at J, with 14 bases between the two ends. The CDR3 region is CASSAGQSYNEQFF. DNA for the CDR3: TGCGCCAGCTCCGCGGGGCAGAGCTACAATGAGCAGTTCTTC.

This clonotype was detected many times. The rearrangement joins TRBV20-1 to TRBJ2-1, with 10 bases fitting TRBD2. The CDR3 contains 14 residues. Trimming removed 3 bases from V and 6 bases from J; junction bases left unmatched: 5. Looked up from germline, CDR1 is DFQATT and CDR2 is SNEGSKA (reference sequence). CDR3 DNA sequence: TGCAGTGCTAGGAGAGCGGGAGGGGGCAATGAGCAGTTCTTC. It translates to CSARRAGGGNEQFF.

This clonotype appeared many times. The CDR3 region has the DNA TGTGCCAGCAGTTCCGGGACTAGCGAGCCCTACGAGCAGTACTTC. It yields the protein CASSSGTSEPYEQYF. The chain employs TRBV6-5 and TRBJ2-7; 10 positions match TRBD2. There are 15 residues in the CDR3. V gave up 4 bases and J gave up 2 bases; unmatched junction bases: 5. Germline V lookup: CDR1 MNHEY, CDR2 SVGAGI.

This clonotype occurred a few times. V gene TRBV6-2 or TRBV6-3 combines with J gene TRBJ1-1; 9 bases align to TRBD1. This CDR3 region has 15 residues. V lost 0 bases and J lost 1; bases outside the gene matches: 0. Per germline, CDR1 MNHEY and CDR2 SVGEGT. In DNA, the CDR3 is TGTGCCAGCAGTTACTCGGACAGGGGGAACACTGAAGCTTTCTTT. This encodes CASSYSDRGNTEAFF.